The 19 T cell receptor beta chains reported below all come from one sample, sequenced in a study of shared clonotypes between healthy human individuals. Clones were read by immunoSEQ multiplex PCR, and TCRdb kept only the in-frame ones, dropping some. This table has over a million clones, about 84% appearing once. The sequenced sample consisted of memory CD4+ T cells from PBMCs. Subset defined: CD45RA-negative fraction. The receptors were sampled from a young man in good health. Some clones in this sample may be carry-over from other donors' samples.

The rearrangement joins TRBV28 to TRBJ1-2; 8 bases are shared with TRBD1. Germline V gene sequence: CDR1 MDHEN, CDR2 SYDVKM. Trimming cost V 6 bases and J 8 bases; bases outside gene matches: 11. This CDR3 has 14 amino acids. CDR3 nucleotides: TGTGCCAGCAGCCCCAACGACAGGGGATGGGGCTACACCTTC. Residues: CASSPNDRGWGYTF.

J is TRBJ1-2 and V is TRBV30; D possibly corresponds to TRBD1 (5 bases). Germline CDR1 reads GTSNPN; CDR2 reads SVGIG (reference sequence). This CDR3 has 14 residues. V dropped 2 bases and J dropped 3 bases, with 13 bases sitting between them. The CDR3 loop reads CAWSHKGRDYGYTF. CDR3 bases: TGTGCCTGGAGTCACAAGGGCAGGGACTATGGCTACACCTTC.

The CDR3 loop is CASSQGGAGVLSYNEQFF. The CDR3 bases are TGTGCCAGCAGCCAAGGAGGAGCGGGAGTACTTTCCTACAATGAGCAGTTCTTC. This chain joins TRBV4-2 and TRBJ2-1; 8 nucleotides line up with TRBD2. V lost 1 base and J lost 1; bases outside the gene matches: 9. The V gene's germline CDR1 is LGHNA and CDR2 YNFKEQ. The CDR3 is 18 amino acids.

Only a few counts were recorded for this clone. The same CDR3 arises from other DNA sequences in this sample as well. V is TRBV7-2 and J is TRBJ2-1; a possible D gene is TRBD1 (5 bases). The germline V and J ends were trimmed by 5 bases and 3 bases, with 11 bases remaining between them. The germline CDR1 and CDR2 sequences are SGHTA and FQGNSA. CDR3 length equals 14 residues. DNA for the CDR3: TGTGCCAGCAGCCCCCAGGGTTTCTACAATGAGCAGTTCTTC. Translated: CASSPQGFYNEQFF.

The chain is built from TRBV5-1 and TRBJ2-1; maybe TRBD2 (5 bases). V lost 3 bases, J lost 13 bases, and 17 bases lay in between. The CDR3 consists of 13 residues. The V gene's germline CDR1 is SGHRS and CDR2 YFSETQ. This CDR3 reads CASSSDSGINQFF. CDR3 nucleotides: TGCGCCAGCAGCTCGGATTCCGGGATAAACCAGTTCTTC.

The CDR3, as DNA: TGTGCCAGCACAGGGCCGGGGAGCTCCTACGAGCAGTACTTC. Protein sequence: CASTGPGSSYEQYF. This rearrangement joins TRBV28 to TRBJ2-5; TRBD1 or TRBD2 may be the D gene (5 bases each). The J call may be wrong; the DNA end is better matched by TRBJ2-7. This CDR3 has 14 amino acids. Per germline, CDR1 MDHEN and CDR2 SYDVKM.

The rearrangement uses TRBV28 and TRBJ2-5, with a weak D call TRBD2 (5 bases). Between the trimmed V and J ends, which lost 6 bases and 0 bases, there was a span of 5 bases. Germline V gives CDR1 MDHEN, CDR2 SYDVKM. This CDR3 region has 12 residues. The CDR3 here is CASSGDQETQYF. The CDR3 region has the DNA TGTGCCAGCAGCGGGGACCAAGAGACCCAGTACTTC.

The rearrangement uses TRBV18 and TRBJ2-1; 9 bases match TRBD2. The V gene's germline CDR1 is KGHSH and CDR2 LQKENI. Trimming at V came to 6 bases and at J to 8 bases, leaving 11 bases not matched to a gene. CDR3 length equals 15 residues. CDR3 sequence (DNA): TGTGCCAGCTCGCCCCCCGGCGGGAGGGCCGATGAGCAGTTCTTC. Residues: CASSPPGGRADEQFF.

The genes are TRBV4-3 and TRBJ2-3; no firm D call. CDR3 length: 15 amino acids. Germline CDR1 and CDR2: LGHNA and YSLEER. V gave up 0 bases and J gave up 4 bases, with 11 bases separating them. The CDR3: CASSQDKARPDTQYF. The DNA for the CDR3 is TGCGCCAGCAGCCAAGATAAGGCCCGCCCAGATACGCAGTATTTT.

V and J are TRBV18 and TRBJ2-3; 8 nucleotides align to TRBD1. Germline lookup yields CDR1 KGHSH and CDR2 LQKENI. With 1 base clipped from V and 5 bases from J, the junction kept 8 bases outside the gene matches. CDR3 length equals 16 residues. The CDR3 sequence is CASSPLGRGQEDTQYF. For the CDR3, the DNA is TGTGCCAGCTCACCACTTGGCAGGGGGCAGGAAGATACGCAGTATTTT.

The V call is TRBV5-3, the J call TRBJ1-3, with 8 nucleotides matching TRBD1. TRBV5-3 is recorded as an ORF, its role being uncertain. CDR3 length: 17 amino acids. The ends lost 0 bases at V and 1 base at J; junction bases unmatched: 6. CDR3 DNA sequence: TGTGCCAGAAGCTTGGCATGGAACAGGGGGTCTGGAAACACCATATATTTT. Protein product: CARSLAWNRGSGNTIYF.

The genes are TRBV7-9 and TRBJ1-2; D perhaps matches TRBD1 (5 bases). The CDR3 length is 13 residues. Per the germline V gene, CDR1 is SEHNR and CDR2 is FQNEAQ (reference sequence). V lost 5 bases to trimming and J lost 0 bases, with 7 bases between them. The chain's CDR3 is CASSRDPNYGYTF. The CDR3 DNA follows: TGTGCCAGCAGCCGGGACCCTAACTATGGCTACACCTTC.

The table lists this clone with many counts. V gene TRBV20-1 combines with J gene TRBJ2-5; TRBD2 agrees at 8 bases. Germline V gene sequence: CDR1 DFQATT, CDR2 SNEGSKA (reference sequence). This CDR3 is built from 11 residues. The CDR3: CSREGGKTQYF. The CDR3 coding sequence is TGCAGCCGGGAGGGCGGGAAGACCCAGTACTTC.

The table lists this clone with a count of one. The genes are TRBV6-1 and TRBJ2-7; 10 positions match TRBD2. Germline values: CDR1 MNHNS, CDR2 SASEGT. This CDR3 is 16 amino acids long. The V segment lost 4 bases and the J segment 3 bases; nucleotides outside the gene matches: 9. CDR3: CASSARKVAGGYEQYF. CDR3 nucleotide sequence: TGTGCCAGCAGTGCCCGAAAGGTAGCGGGAGGCTACGAGCAGTACTTC.

To note about this clone: Within the sample, other DNA sequences also encode this same CDR3. The chain carries TRBV5-1 and TRBJ2-2; D is unclear. The germline CDR1 and CDR2 sequences are SGHRS and YFSETQ. This CDR3 is built from 12 residues. Trimming took off 2 bases at V and 4 bases at J, with 3 bases between the two ends. The CDR3 DNA is TGCGCCAGCAGCTTAAGCACCGGGGAGCTGTTTTTT. It yields the protein CASSLSTGELFF.

The chain has TRBV18 and TRBJ2-1, with 7 bases matching TRBD1. This CDR3 has 15 amino acids. From germline, CDR1 is KGHSH and CDR2 LQKENI. V was pared by 6 bases and J by 4 bases, with 9 bases of the junction left unmatched. CDR3 sequence (DNA): TGTGCCAGCTCCCCCGGGACAGCACCTTACAATGAGCAGTTCTTC. This sequence encodes CASSPGTAPYNEQFF.

The rearrangement links TRBV7-8 to TRBJ2-6; D may be TRBD1 (6 bases). This CDR3 spans 16 amino acids. Trimming pared 1 base from V and 3 bases from J, leaving 10 bases between. Germline lookup yields CDR1 SGHVS and CDR2 FQNEAQ. CDR3: CASSLEAGVGANVLTF. The CDR3 nucleotides are TGTGCCAGCAGCTTAGAAGCAGGGGTTGGGGCCAACGTCCTGACTTTC.

This chain uses TRBV29-1 with TRBJ2-7, with 8 bases aligning to TRBD2. The CDR3 is made up of 14 amino acids. Looked up from germline, CDR1 is SQVTM and CDR2 is ANQGSEA. Losses at the gene ends were 4 bases for V and 0 bases for J; bases not matched to a gene: 5. The CDR3 sequence: CSVVILAASYEQYF. The CDR3 nucleotides are TGCAGCGTTGTGATACTAGCGGCCTCCTACGAGCAGTACTTC.

The chain is built from TRBV9 and TRBJ1-2; D unclear. Germline lookup yields CDR1 SGDLS and CDR2 YYNGEE. This CDR3 has 13 amino acids. V shed 7 bases and J shed 4 bases, with 14 bases lying between them. The CDR3 is CASSAYRGYGYTF. The DNA for the CDR3 is TGTGCCAGCTCCGCCTACCGGGGCTATGGCTACACCTTC.